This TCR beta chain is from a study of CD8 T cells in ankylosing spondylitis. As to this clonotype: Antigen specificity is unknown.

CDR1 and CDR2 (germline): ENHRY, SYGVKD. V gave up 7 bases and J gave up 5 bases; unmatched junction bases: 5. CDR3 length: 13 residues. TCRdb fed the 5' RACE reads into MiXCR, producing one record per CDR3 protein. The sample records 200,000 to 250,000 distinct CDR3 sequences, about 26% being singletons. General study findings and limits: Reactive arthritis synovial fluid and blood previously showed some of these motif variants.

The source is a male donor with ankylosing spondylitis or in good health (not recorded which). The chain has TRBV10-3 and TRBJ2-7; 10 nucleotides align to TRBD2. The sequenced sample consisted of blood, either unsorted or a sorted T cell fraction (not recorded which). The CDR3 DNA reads TGTGCCATCACGAGCGGGAGGGCGGACGAGCAGTACTTC. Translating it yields CAITSGRADEQYF.